Listed here are 16 T cell receptor beta chains from one sample, sequenced in a study of T-cell reconstitution after alpha-beta-depleted transplantation in children. For TCRbeta, the library was prepared with unique molecular identifiers. MiXCR was run by TCRdb on the PCR reads, yielding one entry per CDR3 protein. The sample shows about 610,000 distinct CDR3 sequences, about 10% of them seen only once. Sequences were derived from PBMCs from the stem cell graft donor, sampled from the stem cell graft. Source of these receptors: a human donor who donated a stem cell graft to a child with acute myeloid leukemia.

The rearrangement links TRBV12-5 to TRBJ2-1, with D unclear. CDR1 is LGHNT, CDR2 FRNRAP, per germline. V was cut by 7 bases and J by 3 bases, with 13 bases left in between. This CDR3 is 14 amino acids long. The CDR3 region is CASALNGLYNEQFF. The CDR3 nucleotides read TGTGCTAGTGCCCTGAATGGGCTCTACAATGAGCAGTTCTTC. Using reference TRBV12-5 and TRBJ2-1 for the parts outside the CDR3, the full variable domain is DARVTQTPRHKVTEMGQEVTMRCQPILGHNTVFWYRQTMMQGLELLAYFRNRAPLDDSGMPKDRFSAEMPDATLATLKIQPSEPRDSAVYFCASALNGLYNEQFFGPGTRLTVL.

This chain links TRBV11-2 with TRBJ2-2, with 7 bases fitting TRBD2. The CDR3 covers 18 residues. Trimming at V came to 4 bases and at J to 3 bases, leaving 14 bases not matched to a gene. The germline gives CDR1 SGHAT, CDR2 FQNNGV. The CDR3 protein is CASSSMVRVAGHTGELFF. CDR3 in DNA: TGTGCCAGCAGCTCCATGGTTCGGGTAGCGGGCCACACCGGGGAGCTGTTTTTT.

Many counts were recorded for this clonotype. The genes are TRBV7-9 and TRBJ2-7; unclear D gene. CDR1 and CDR2 (germline): SEHNR, FQNEAQ (reference sequence). The CDR3 has 14 amino acids. V was cut by 1 base and J by 3 bases, with 10 bases left in between. CDR3 protein: CASSLEPRYYEQYF. Here the CDR3 DNA reads TGTGCCAGCAGCTTAGAGCCAAGGTACTACGAGCAGTACTTC.

This clonotype showed up just a few times. At one end the junction does not follow the germline gene, possibly because of a read error. This rearrangement joins TRBV7-9 to TRBJ2-7; the D gene is possibly TRBD2 (5 bases). Germline CDR1 reads SEHNR; CDR2 reads FQNEAQ (reference sequence). There are 13 residues in the CDR3. This chain's CDR3 is CASSVANSYEQYF. The CDR3 coding sequence is TGTGCCAGCAGCGTAGCGAACTCCTACGAGCAGTACTTC.

The chain is built from TRBV7-9 and TRBJ2-7; weak D call: TRBD1 (6 bases). Between the trimmed V and J ends, which lost 2 bases and 1 base, there was a span of 15 bases. Germline V gene lookup returns CDR1 SEHNR and CDR2 FQNEAQ (reference sequence). This CDR3 comprises 16 residues. CDR3 coding DNA: TGTGCCAGCAGCTTAAATCCAGGGGAGAATTCCTACGAGCAGTACTTC. Its translation is CASSLNPGENSYEQYF.

In its sample, this clonotype was seen a few times. J is TRBJ2-7 and V is TRBV6-1; D is perhaps TRBD1 (6 bases). The length of the CDR3 is 15 residues. Trimming left V 6 bases short and J 2 bases short, with 17 bases between. The germline V gene has CDR1 MNHNS and CDR2 SASEGT. The CDR3 DNA sequence: TGTGCCAGCAGGGACAGAGCAAGTTTTCCCTACGAGCAGTACTTC. Amino acid sequence: CASRDRASFPYEQYF.

This clonotype was recorded a few times. V is TRBV29-1 and J is TRBJ1-4; no clear D gene. Looked up from germline, CDR1 is SQVTM and CDR2 is ANQGSEA. The CDR3 contains 14 residues. Trimming left V 7 bases short and J 10 bases short, with 22 bases between. The CDR3 DNA is TGCAGCGCCGTTGATTTGGGCAGGCCGGGAAAACTGTTTTTT. As protein: CSAVDLGRPGKLFF.

This chain links TRBV28 with TRBJ1-5; D may be TRBD1 (5 bases). CDR1 is MDHEN and CDR2 is SYDVKM in the germline V gene. V lost 6 bases and J lost 6, with 15 bases in between. This CDR3 is 14 amino acids long. This chain's CDR3 is CASRRPGNGQPQHF. In nucleotides, the CDR3 is TGTGCCAGCAGACGGCCAGGGAACGGTCAGCCCCAGCATTTT.

In its sample, this clonotype was seen a few times. The chain couples TRBV2 to TRBJ1-4; D ambiguous. The ends were cut back, 3 bases at V and 0 bases at J, with 5 bases in the middle. The CDR3 runs 14 residues. Germline CDR1 SNHLY, CDR2 FYNNEI. The CDR3: CASSDGPTNEKLFF. The DNA for the CDR3 is TGTGCCAGCAGTGACGGACCAACTAATGAAAAACTGTTTTTT.

This clonotype was counted at least ten times. This chain uses TRBV5-1 with TRBJ2-1; 14 positions agree with TRBD2. This CDR3 contains 18 residues. V trimming: 2 bases; J trimming: 3 bases; junction bases outside the gene matches: 7. Germline CDR1 reads SGHRS; CDR2 reads YFSETQ. CDR3 residues: CASSFGLAGGSNYNEQFF. CDR3 DNA sequence: TGCGCCAGCAGCTTTGGACTAGCGGGAGGATCGAACTACAATGAGCAGTTCTTC.

This clonotype has more than one count but fewer than ten. The V and J genes are TRBV9 and TRBJ2-6, with a possible D match to TRBD1 (5 bases). The CDR3 sequence is 18 residues long. Germline CDR1 and CDR2: SGDLS and YYNGEE. The V end was cut by 0 bases, the J end by 1 base, with 14 bases between. The CDR3 DNA reads TGTGCCAGCAGCGTAGCTGTACAGGCAATGTCTGGGGCCAACGTCCTGACTTTC. Translating gives CASSVAVQAMSGANVLTF.

This clonotype has ten or more counts. The genes are TRBV5-1 and TRBJ1-5, with D possibly matching TRBD1 (5 bases). V lost 0 bases to trimming and J lost 9 bases, with 13 bases between them. CDR1 SGHRS and CDR2 YFSETQ come from the germline V gene. CDR3 length equals 14 residues. This CDR3 is CASSLAQGQGPQHF. The CDR3 DNA is TGCGCCAGCAGCTTGGCTCAGGGTCAGGGGCCCCAGCATTTT.

There are a few counts of this clonotype. J is TRBJ2-1 and V is TRBV12-3 or TRBV12-4; 9 bases match TRBD2. J was trimmed by 0 bases and V by 3 bases; bases with no gene match: 3. The CDR3 consists of 16 residues. Here the CDR3 reads CASSFRREGSYNEQFF. The CDR3 region has the DNA TGTGCCAGCAGTTTTCGGCGGGAGGGCTCCTACAATGAGCAGTTCTTC.

Notes on this clonotype: The final CDR3 position lacks the conserved phenylalanine or tryptophan, pointing to a likely read error. V is TRBV5-1 and J is TRBJ1-4, with D unclear. Trimming took 1 base from V and 1 from J, leaving 11 bases between them. CDR1 and CDR2 from the germline V gene are SGHRS and YFSETQ. The CDR3 is made up of 16 amino acids. CDR3 in amino acids: CASSLSRSLTNEKLFC. CDR3 DNA: TGCGCCAGCAGCTTGAGCAGAAGTCTAACTAATGAAAAACTGTTTTGT.

The chain is built from TRBV7-6 and TRBJ2-7; 8 bases fit TRBD2. Germline CDR1 reads SGHVS; CDR2 reads FNYEAQ. The trim removed 5 bases at V and 2 bases at J, leaving 8 bases unmatched. The CDR3 extends over 15 amino acids. The CDR3 DNA is TGTGCCAGCAGCCTTAGCGGGACCACGGCCTACGAGCAGTACTTC. Its translation is CASSLSGTTAYEQYF.

This clonotype was seen only a few times. J is TRBJ2-7 and V is TRBV5-1, with 9 bases fitting TRBD1. V dropped 7 bases and J dropped 9; count of bases not matched to a gene: 11. Per the germline V gene, CDR1 is SGHRS and CDR2 is YFSETQ. The CDR3 totals 13 residues. DNA of the CDR3: TGCGCCAGCTCGGGACAGGGCACTCTGGGGCAGTACTTC. It specifies CASSGQGTLGQYF.